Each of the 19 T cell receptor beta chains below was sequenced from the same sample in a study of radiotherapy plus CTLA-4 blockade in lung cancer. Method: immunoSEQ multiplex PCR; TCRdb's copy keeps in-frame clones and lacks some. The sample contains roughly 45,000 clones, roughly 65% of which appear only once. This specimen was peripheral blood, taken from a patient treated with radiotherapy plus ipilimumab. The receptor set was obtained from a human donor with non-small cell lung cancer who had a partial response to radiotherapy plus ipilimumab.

The DNA of the CDR3 is TGTGCCAGCAGGGCAGGGGATGACAATCAGCCCCAGCATTTT. Encoded protein: CASRAGDDNQPQHF. The V gene is TRBV6-1, the J gene TRBJ1-5; TRBD1 might be the D (6 bases). Germline-derived CDR1 and CDR2 are MNHNS and SASEGT. This CDR3 contains 14 residues. Trimming stripped 6 bases from V and 3 bases from J, with 12 bases between.

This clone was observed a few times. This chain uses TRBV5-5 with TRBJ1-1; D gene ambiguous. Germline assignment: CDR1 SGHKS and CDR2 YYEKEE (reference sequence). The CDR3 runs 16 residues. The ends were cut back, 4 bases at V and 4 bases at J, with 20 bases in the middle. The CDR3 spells CASSLVITKTGTEAFF. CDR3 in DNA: TGTGCCAGCAGCCTCGTAATAACCAAGACGGGCACTGAAGCTTTCTTT. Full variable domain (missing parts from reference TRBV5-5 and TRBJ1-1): DAGVTQSPTHLIKTRGQQVTLRCSPISGHKSVSWYQQVLGQGPQFIFQYYEKEERGRGNFPDRFSARQFPNYSSELNVNALLLGDSALYLCASSLVITKTGTEAFFGQGTRLTVV.

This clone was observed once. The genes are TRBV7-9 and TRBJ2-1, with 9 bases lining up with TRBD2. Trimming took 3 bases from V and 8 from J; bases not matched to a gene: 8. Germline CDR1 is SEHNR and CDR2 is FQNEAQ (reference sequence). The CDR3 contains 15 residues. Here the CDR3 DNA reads TGTGCCAGCAGCTTCCCCGGGACTAGCACCGATGAGCAGTTCTTC. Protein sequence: CASSFPGTSTDEQFF.

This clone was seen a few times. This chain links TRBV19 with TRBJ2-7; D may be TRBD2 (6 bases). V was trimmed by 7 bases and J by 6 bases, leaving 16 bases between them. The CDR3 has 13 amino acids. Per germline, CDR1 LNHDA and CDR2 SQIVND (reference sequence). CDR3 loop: CASNGGRTSEQYF. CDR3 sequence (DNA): TGTGCCAGTAACGGTGGGAGGACGTCCGAGCAGTACTTC.

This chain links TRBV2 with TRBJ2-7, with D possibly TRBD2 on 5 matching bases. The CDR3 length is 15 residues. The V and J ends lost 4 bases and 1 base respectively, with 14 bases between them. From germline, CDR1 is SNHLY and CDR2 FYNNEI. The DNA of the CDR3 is TGTGCCAGCAGTGGGGGAGCGGTGACTTCCTACGAGCAGTACTTC. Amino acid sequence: CASSGGAVTSYEQYF.

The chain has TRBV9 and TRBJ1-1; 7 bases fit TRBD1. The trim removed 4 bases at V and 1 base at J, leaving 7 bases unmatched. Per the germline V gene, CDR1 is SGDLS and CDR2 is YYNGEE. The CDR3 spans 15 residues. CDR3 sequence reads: CASSPRTGGNTEAFF. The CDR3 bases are TGTGCCAGCAGCCCCCGGACAGGCGGGAACACTGAAGCTTTCTTT.

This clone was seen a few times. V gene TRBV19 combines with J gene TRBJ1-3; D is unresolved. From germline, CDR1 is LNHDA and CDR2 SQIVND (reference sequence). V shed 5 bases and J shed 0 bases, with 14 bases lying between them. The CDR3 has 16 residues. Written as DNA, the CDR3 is TGTGCCAGTAGTGAGTCGGGGTTGAGCTCTGGAAACACCATATATTTT. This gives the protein CASSESGLSSGNTIYF.

DNA for the CDR3: TGTGCCTGGAAGGGGTTTGGGGGGGGGACTGAAGCTTTCTTT. Translated, it gives CAWKGFGGGTEAFF. The chain uses TRBV30 and TRBJ1-1; D possibly corresponds to TRBD1 (5 bases). The CDR3 covers 14 residues. The V and J ends lost 4 bases and 5 bases respectively, with 17 bases between them. Germline V CDR1 and CDR2: GTSNPN, SVGIG (reference sequence).

In DNA, the CDR3 is TGTGCCAGCAGCACCGTCCCTGAGAGGAACACTGAAGCTTTCTTT. Translating gives CASSTVPERNTEAFF. The chain is built from TRBV5-6 and TRBJ1-1; the D is unclear. CDR3 size: 15 residues. Deletions cut 4 bases from V and 1 base from J, with 14 bases between. Germline assignment: CDR1 SGHDT and CDR2 YYEEEE.

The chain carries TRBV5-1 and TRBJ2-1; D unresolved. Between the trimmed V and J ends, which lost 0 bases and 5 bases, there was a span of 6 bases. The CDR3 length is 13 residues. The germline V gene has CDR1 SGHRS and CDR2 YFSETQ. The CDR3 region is CASSLELNNEQFF. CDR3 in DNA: TGCGCCAGCAGCTTGGAGCTGAACAATGAGCAGTTCTTC.

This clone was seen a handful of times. The CDR3 sequence: CASSFAGGTEAFF. The DNA for the CDR3 is TGTGCCAGCAGTTTTGCAGGGGGCACTGAAGCTTTCTTT. The V and J genes are TRBV6-5 and TRBJ1-1, with 7 bases lining up with TRBD1. V lost 4 bases to trimming and J lost 4 bases; unmatched junction nucleotides: 3. The CDR3 runs 13 residues. Germline-derived CDR1 and CDR2 are MNHEY and SVGAGI.

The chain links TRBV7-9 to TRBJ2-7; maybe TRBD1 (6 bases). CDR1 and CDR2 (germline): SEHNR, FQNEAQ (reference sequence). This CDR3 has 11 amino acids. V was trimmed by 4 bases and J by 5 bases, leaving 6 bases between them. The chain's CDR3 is CASSSGDEQYF. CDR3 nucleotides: TGTGCCAGCAGCTCAGGGGACGAGCAGTACTTC.

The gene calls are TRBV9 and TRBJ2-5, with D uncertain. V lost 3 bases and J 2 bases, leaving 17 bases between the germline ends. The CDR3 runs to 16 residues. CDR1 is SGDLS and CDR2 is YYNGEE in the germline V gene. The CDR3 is CASSARGVPAQETQYF. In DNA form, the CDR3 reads TGTGCCAGCAGCGCTCGAGGAGTCCCGGCACAAGAGACCCAGTACTTC. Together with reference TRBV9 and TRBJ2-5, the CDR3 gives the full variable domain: DSGVTQTPKHLITATGQRVTLRCSPRSGDLSVYWYQQSLDQGLQFLIQYYNGEERAKGNILERFSAQQFPDLHSELNLSSLELGDSALYFCASSARGVPAQETQYFGPGTRLLVL.

The CDR3: CASSPRDRGEQFF. The CDR3 nucleotides are TGTGCCAGCAGCCCAAGGGACAGGGGTGAGCAGTTCTTC. The chain links TRBV9 to TRBJ2-1, with 10 nucleotides matching TRBD1. The CDR3 consists of 13 residues. V shed 4 bases, J shed 9 bases, and the junction held 4 bases outside the gene matches. Germline lookup yields CDR1 SGDLS and CDR2 YYNGEE.

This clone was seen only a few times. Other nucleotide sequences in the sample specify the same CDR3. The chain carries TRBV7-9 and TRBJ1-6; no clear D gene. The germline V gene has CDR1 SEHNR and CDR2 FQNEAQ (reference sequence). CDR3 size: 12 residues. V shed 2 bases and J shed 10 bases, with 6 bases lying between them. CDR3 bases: TGTGCCAGCAGCTTATCCCAATCACCCCTCCACTTT. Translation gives CASSLSQSPLHF.

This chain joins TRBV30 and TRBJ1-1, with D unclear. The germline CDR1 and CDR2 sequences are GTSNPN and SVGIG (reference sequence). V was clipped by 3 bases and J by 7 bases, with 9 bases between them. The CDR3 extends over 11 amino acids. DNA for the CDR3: TGTGCCTGGAGAGACACCTTTGAAGCTTTCTTT. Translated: CAWRDTFEAFF.

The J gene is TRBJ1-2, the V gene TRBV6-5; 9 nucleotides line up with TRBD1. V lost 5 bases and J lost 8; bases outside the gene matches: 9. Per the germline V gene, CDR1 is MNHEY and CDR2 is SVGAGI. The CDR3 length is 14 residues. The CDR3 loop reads CASSDPGQGYGYTF. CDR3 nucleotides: TGTGCCAGCAGTGATCCGGGACAGGGCTACGGCTACACCTTC.

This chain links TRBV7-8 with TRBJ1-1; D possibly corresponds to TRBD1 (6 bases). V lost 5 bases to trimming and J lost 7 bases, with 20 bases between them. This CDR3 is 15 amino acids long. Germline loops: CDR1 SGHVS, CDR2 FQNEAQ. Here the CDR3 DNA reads TGTGCCAGCAGCCCACGAAGAGACAGGTTCCGTGAAGCTTTCTTT. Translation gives CASSPRRDRFREAFF.

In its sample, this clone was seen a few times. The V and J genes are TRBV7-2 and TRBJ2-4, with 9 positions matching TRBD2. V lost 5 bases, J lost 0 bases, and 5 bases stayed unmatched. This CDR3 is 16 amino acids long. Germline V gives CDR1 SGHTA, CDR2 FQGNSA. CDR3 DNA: TGTGCCAGCAGCCCAGCGGGGGGACTAGCCAAAAACATTCAGTACTTC. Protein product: CASSPAGGLAKNIQYF.